This TCR beta chain was captured by sequencing in a study of T cells after yellow fever vaccination. Study outcomes and limitations: Clones from primary vaccination mostly reappeared after the booster (96% CD4, under 90% CD8). The secondary response was weaker but peaked faster, day 5 versus 15. Any FACS-sorted repertoire could hold abundant clonotypes that contaminate it from the bulk population.

This clonotype was counted between two and nine times. Antigen unknown. V was pared by 5 bases and J by 0 bases, with 15 bases between. The CDR3 is 16 residues long. Germline V lookup: CDR1 SGHKS, CDR2 YYEKEE (reference sequence). They built TCR cDNA with 5'RACE template switching, a step that put in a universal primer site and UMIs. MiXCR, applied by TCRdb to the 5' RACE reads, yields one record per CDR3 protein. Seen here are 400,000 or so distinct CDR3 sequences, 11% observed once, and the top ten hold around 20%. The chain joins TRBV5-5 to TRBJ1-3, with TRBD1 as a possible D gene (6 bases). The sequences come from PBMCs, collected on the day of the first yellow fever vaccination. This TCR was sampled from a man younger than 35 who received the YFV17D yellow fever vaccine. In DNA, the CDR3 is TGTGCCAGCAGACCCGTCGGGGGCATCTCTGGAAACACCATATATTTT. It yields the protein CASRPVGGISGNTIYF. The full variable domain, rest sourced from reference TRBV5-5 and TRBJ1-3, is DAGVTQSPTHLIKTRGQQVTLRCSPISGHKSVSWYQQVLGQGPQFIFQYYEKEERGRGNFPDRFSARQFPNYSSELNVNALLLGDSALYLCASRPVGGISGNTIYFGEGSWLTVV.